This TCR beta chain was obtained from a study of radiotherapy plus CTLA-4 blockade in lung cancer. Turning to the study itself: Among patients, roughly 17% showed objective responses, and roughly 30% had disease control.

Chemo-refractory metastatic non-small-cell lung cancer patients underwent focal radiation alongside CTLA-4 blockade with ipilimumab. This clone was detected only a few times. The germline gives CDR1 SEHNR, CDR2 FQNEAQ (reference sequence). Trimming took 1 base from V and 5 from J, leaving 6 bases between them. The CDR3 covers 13 residues. Measured with immunoSEQ multiplex PCR; TCRdb has only the in-frame clones, and not every one. This table holds 45,000 to 75,000 clones, 75% to 85% found once. Material: peripheral blood, obtained from a patient treated with radiotherapy plus ipilimumab. The chain couples TRBV7-9 to TRBJ1-5; D uncertain. This receptor was identified in a human donor with non-small cell lung cancer who had a partial response to radiotherapy plus ipilimumab. The CDR3 DNA reads as TGTGCCAGCAGCTTAGGAAGAGATCAGCCCCAGCATTTT. As protein: CASSLGRDQPQHF.